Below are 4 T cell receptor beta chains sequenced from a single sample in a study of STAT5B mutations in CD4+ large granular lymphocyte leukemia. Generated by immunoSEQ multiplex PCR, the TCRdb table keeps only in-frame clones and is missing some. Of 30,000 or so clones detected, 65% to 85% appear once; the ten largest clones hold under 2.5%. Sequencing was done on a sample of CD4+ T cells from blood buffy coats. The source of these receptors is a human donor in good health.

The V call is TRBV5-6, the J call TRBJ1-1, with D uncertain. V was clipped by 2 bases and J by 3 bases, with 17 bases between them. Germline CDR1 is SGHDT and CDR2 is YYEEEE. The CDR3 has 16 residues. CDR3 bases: TGTGCCAGCAGCTTTGTTTTCGGGCAGGATGACACTGAAGCTTTCTTT. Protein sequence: CASSFVFGQDDTEAFF.

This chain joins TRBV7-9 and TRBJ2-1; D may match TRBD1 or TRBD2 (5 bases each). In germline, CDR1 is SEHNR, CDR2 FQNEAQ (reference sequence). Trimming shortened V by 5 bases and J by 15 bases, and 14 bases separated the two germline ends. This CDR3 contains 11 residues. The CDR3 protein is CASSASGTGFF. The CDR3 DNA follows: TGTGCCAGCAGCGCCTCCGGGACGGGGTTCTTC. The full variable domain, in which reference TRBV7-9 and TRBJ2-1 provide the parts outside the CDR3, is DTGVSQNPRHKITKRGQNVTFRCDPISEHNRLYWYRQTLGQGPEFLTYFQNEAQLEKSRLLSDRFSAERPKGSFSTLEIQRTEQGDSAMYLCASSASGTGFFGPGTRLTVL.

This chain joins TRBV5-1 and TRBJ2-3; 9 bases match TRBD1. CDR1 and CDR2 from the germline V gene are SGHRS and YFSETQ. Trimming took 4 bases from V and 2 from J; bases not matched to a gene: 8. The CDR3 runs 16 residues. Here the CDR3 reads CASSGGTGIHTDTQYF. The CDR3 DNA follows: TGCGCCAGCAGCGGGGGGACAGGGATACACACAGATACGCAGTATTTT.

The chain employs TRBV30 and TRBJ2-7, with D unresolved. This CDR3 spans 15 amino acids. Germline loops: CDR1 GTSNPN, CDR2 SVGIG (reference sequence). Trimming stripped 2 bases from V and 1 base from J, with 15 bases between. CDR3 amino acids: CAWSNGRILSYEQYF. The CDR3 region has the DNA TGTGCCTGGAGTAATGGCAGGATACTTTCCTACGAGCAGTACTTC.